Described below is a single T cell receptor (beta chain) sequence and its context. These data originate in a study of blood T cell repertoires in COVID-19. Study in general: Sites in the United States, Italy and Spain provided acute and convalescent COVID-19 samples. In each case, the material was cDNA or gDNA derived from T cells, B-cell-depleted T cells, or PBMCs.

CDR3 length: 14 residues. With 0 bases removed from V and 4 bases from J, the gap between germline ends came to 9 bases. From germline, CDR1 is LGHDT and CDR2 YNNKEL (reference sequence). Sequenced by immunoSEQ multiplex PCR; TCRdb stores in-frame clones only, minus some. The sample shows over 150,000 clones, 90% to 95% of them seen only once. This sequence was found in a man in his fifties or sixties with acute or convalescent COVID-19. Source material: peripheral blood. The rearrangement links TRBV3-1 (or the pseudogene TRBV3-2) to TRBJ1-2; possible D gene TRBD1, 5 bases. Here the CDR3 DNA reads TGTGCCAGCAGCCAAGAGGGGGGTATCTATGGCTACACCTTC. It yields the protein CASSQEGGIYGYTF.